What follows describes a single TCR beta chain. What it recognizes is unknown. This specimen belongs to a study of T cell responses to AZD1222 COVID-19 vaccine. Assay: immunoSEQ multiplex PCR; the TCRdb copy retains only in-frame clones and omits some. The table has some 130,000 clones, approximately 90% seen once. The V end lost 6 bases, the J end lost 3 bases, and 9 bases lay between the germline ends. CDR3 size: 12 residues. From germline, CDR1 is WSHSY and CDR2 SAAADI. Study-wide findings and caveats: Rises in breadth and depth of Spike-specific TCRs came after two AZD1222 doses. Clonal diversity was possibly underestimated, and the donors were mostly white British, with more females.

The sample was peripheral blood, taken on day 0 of AZD1222 vaccination. V gene TRBV10-2 combines with J gene TRBJ2-7; either TRBD1 or TRBD2 may fit D (5 bases each). The sequence was collected from an adult in good health. CDR3 sequence: CASRGRNYEQYF. The CDR3 DNA sequence: TGCGCCAGCAGGGGACGCAACTACGAGCAGTACTTC.